This T cell receptor beta chain was identified during a study of blood T cell repertoires in COVID-19. Using immunoSEQ multiplex PCR, the repertoire was profiled, and TCRdb retains in-frame clones only, with some absent. Counted here are roughly 250,000 clones, roughly 79% occurring once; the ten biggest clones make up just under 3%. This clone was detected a few times. CDR1 is SEHNR, CDR2 FQNEAQ, per germline (reference sequence). V lost 5 bases, J lost 7 bases, and 17 bases lay in between. The CDR3 consists of 14 residues. Sequencing was performed on peripheral blood. The chain combines TRBV7-9 with TRBJ1-2, with D unresolved. This TCR was sampled from a woman aged 55-70 years with active or convalescent COVID-19. CDR3 loop: CASSAPEGYGGYTF. Here the CDR3 DNA reads TGTGCCAGCAGCGCCCCCGAGGGTTATGGTGGCTACACCTTC.